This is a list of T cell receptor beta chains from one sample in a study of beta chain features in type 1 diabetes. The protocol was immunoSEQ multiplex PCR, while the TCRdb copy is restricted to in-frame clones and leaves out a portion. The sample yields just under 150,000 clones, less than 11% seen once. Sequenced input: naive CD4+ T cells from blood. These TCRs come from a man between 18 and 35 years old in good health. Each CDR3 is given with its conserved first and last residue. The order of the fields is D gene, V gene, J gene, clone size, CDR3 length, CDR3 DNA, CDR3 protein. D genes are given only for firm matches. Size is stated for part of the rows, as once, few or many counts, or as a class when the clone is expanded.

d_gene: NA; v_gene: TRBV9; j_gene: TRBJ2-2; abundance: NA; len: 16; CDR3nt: NA; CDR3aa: CASSVEALPTPGSCFF
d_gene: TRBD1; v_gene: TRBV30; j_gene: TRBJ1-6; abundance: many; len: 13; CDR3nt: TGTGCCTGGAGTGTCACAGGGGATTCACCCCTCCACTTT; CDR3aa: CAWSVTGDSPLHF
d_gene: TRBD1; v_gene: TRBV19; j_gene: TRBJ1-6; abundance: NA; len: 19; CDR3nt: TGTGCCAGTAGTAGACGCGGACAGGGTCAAAGTTCCTATAATTCACCCCTCCACTTT; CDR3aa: CASSRRGQGQSSYNSPLHF
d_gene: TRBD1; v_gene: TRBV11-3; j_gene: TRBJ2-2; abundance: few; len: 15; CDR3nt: TGTGCCAGCAGCCTCGGGACAGTAAACACCGGGGAGCTGTTTTTT; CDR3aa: CASSLGTVNTGELFF
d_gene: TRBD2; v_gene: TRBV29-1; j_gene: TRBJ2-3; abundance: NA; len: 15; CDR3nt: TGCAGCGTTGGCCAGCGGGGGGGCTCCAGGGATACGCAGTATTTT; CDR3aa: CSVGQRGGSRDTQYF
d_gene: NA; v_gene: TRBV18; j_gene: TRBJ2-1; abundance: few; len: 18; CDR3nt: TGTGCCAGCTCCGAACAAATGGGGCAGGCAAGCTCCTACAATGAGCAGTTCTTC; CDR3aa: CASSEQMGQASSYNEQFF
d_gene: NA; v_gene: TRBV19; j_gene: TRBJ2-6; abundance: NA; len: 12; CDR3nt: TGTGCCAGTAGCGCTGGGGCCAACGTCCTGACTTTC; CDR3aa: CASSAGANVLTF
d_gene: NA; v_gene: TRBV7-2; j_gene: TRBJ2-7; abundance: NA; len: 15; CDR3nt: TGTGCCAGCAGCTTAACCCCCACAGGAACCTACGAGCAGTACTTC; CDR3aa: CASSLTPTGTYEQYF
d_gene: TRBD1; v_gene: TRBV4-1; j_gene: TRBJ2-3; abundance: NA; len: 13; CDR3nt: TGCGCCAGCAGCCGGGACAGGGCAGATACGCAGTATTTT; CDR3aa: CASSRDRADTQYF
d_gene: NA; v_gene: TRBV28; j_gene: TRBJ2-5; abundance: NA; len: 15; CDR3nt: TGTGCCAGCAGTCCATTAAGGCGGTCATGGGAGACCCAGTACTTC; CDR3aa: CASSPLRRSWETQYF
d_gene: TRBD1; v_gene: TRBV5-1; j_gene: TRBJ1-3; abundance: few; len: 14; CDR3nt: TGCGCCAGCAGCCCGGGGACAGCTGGAAACACCATATATTTT; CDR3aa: CASSPGTAGNTIYF
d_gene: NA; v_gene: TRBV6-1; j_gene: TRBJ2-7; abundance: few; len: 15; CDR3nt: TGTGCCAGTCGACTCGGAGCCCAGAACTCCTACGAGCAGTACTTC; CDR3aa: CASRLGAQNSYEQYF
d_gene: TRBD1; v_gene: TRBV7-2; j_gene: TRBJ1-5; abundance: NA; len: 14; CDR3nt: TGTGCCAGCAGCAGCGACAGGGGAGGTCAGCCCCAGCATTTT; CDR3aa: CASSSDRGGQPQHF
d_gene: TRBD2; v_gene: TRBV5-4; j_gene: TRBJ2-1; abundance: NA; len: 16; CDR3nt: TGTGCCAGCAGCCGACAACTAGCGGGGGGGTACAATGAGCAGTTCTTC; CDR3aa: CASSRQLAGGYNEQFF
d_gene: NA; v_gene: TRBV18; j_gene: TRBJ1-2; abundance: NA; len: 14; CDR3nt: TGTGCCAGCTCATTACAAGGCCTACGGGATGGCTACACCTTC; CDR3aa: CASSLQGLRDGYTF
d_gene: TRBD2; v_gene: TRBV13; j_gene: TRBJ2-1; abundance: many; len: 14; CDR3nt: TGTGCCAGCAGCACCCTACGGGGGGACTATGAGCAGTTCTTC; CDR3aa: CASSTLRGDYEQFF
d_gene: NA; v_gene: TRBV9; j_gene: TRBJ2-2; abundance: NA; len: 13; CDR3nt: TGTGCCAGCAGCGTTTCAGGGCCCGGGGAGCTGTTTTTT; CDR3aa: CASSVSGPGELFF
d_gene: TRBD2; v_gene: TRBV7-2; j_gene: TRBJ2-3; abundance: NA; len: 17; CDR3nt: TGTGCCAGCAGCGCAAGGGTAGCGGGGCCCAGCACAGATACGCAGTATTTT; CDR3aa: CASSARVAGPSTDTQYF
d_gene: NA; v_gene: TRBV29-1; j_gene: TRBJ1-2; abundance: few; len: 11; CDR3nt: TGCAGCGTCTTAGGGGGCTATGGCTACACCTTC; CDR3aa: CSVLGGYGYTF
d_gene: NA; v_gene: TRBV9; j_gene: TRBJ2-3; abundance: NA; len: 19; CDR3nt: TGTGCCAGCAGCGCCCCCGGGACAAGGGATCCTGGGCTCACAGATACGCAGTATTTT; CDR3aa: CASSAPGTRDPGLTDTQYF
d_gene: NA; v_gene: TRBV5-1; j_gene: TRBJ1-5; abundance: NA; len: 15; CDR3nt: TGCGCCAGCAGCTCCGGGACACATAGCAATCAGCCCCAGCATTTT; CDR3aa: CASSSGTHSNQPQHF
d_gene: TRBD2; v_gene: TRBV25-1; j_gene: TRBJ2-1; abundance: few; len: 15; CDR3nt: TGTGCCAGCAGTGTTGGGACTAGCGGTCCTGGGGAGCAGTTCTTC; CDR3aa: CASSVGTSGPGEQFF
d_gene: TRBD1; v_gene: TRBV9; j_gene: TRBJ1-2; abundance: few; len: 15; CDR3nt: TGTGCCAGCAGGGCCGGACAGGGGGTTAACTATGGCTACACCTTC; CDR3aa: CASRAGQGVNYGYTF
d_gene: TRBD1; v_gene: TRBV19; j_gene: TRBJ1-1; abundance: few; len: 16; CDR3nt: TGTGCCAGTACCCCGCCGGGACAGGGGGCGGCGACTGAAGCTTTCTTT; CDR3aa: CASTPPGQGAATEAFF
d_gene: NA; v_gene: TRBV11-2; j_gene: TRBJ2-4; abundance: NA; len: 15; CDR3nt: TGTGCCAGCAGCTTCGGACGGGAAGAGGAACACATTCAGTACTTC; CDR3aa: CASSFGREEEHIQYF
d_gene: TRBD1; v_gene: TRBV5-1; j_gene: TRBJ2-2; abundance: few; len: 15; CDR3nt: TGCGCCAGCAGCTCCCGGGACAGCAGCACCGGGGAGCTGTTTTTT; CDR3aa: CASSSRDSSTGELFF
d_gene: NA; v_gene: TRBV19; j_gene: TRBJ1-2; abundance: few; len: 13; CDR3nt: TGTGCCAGTGTCGGGTTCGGAGTTGGAGGCTACACCTTC; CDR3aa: CASVGFGVGGYTF
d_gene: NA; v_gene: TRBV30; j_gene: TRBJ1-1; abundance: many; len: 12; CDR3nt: TGTGCCTGGAGTGTAGGGGGCACTGAAGCTTTCTTT; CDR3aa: CAWSVGGTEAFF
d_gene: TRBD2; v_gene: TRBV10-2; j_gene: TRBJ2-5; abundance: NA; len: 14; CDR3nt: TGCGCCAGCAGTGGCACTAGCGTTTCAGAGACCCAGTACTTC; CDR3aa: CASSGTSVSETQYF
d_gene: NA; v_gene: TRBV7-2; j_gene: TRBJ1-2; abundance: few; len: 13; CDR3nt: TGTGCCAGCAGCCAAGCGCCAGGGGCTGGCTACACCTTC; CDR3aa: CASSQAPGAGYTF
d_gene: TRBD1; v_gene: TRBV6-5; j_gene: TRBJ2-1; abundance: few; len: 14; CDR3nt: TGTGCCAGCACTACCAGGGGGAAGCACAATGAGCAGTTCTTC; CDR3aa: CASTTRGKHNEQFF
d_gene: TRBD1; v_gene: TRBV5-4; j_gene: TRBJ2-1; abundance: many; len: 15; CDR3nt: TGTGCCAGCAGCTTAGGGACAGGGCCCTCGAATGAGCAGTTCTTC; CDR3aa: CASSLGTGPSNEQFF
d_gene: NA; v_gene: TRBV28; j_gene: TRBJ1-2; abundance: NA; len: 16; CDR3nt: TGTGCCAGCAGTTTAGTGGGGACAAGTGGGAACTATGGCTACACCTTC; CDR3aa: CASSLVGTSGNYGYTF
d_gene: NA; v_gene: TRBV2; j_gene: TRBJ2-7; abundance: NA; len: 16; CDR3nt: TGTGCCAGCAGCGAAGCCCCCAGCACGGAGAGCTACGAGCAGTACTTC; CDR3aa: CASSEAPSTESYEQYF
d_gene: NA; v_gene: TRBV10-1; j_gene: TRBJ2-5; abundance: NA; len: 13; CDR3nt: TGCGCCAGCAGTGGGACAGCTGAGGAGACCCAGTACTTC; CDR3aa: CASSGTAEETQYF
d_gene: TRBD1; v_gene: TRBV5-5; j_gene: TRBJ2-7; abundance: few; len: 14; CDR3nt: TGTGCCAGCAGCTTGACAGGGGTCGCCTACGAGCAGTACTTC; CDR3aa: CASSLTGVAYEQYF
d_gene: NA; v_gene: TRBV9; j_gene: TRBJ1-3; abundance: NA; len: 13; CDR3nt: TGTGCCAGCAGCGCAGGGGACGGAAACACCATATATTTT; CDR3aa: CASSAGDGNTIYF
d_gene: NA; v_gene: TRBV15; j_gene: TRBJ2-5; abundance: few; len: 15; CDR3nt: TGTGCCACCAGCAGAGATCGAGGCGCTGGGGAGACCCAGTACTTC; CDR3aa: CATSRDRGAGETQYF
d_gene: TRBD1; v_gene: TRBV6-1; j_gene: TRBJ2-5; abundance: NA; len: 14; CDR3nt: TGTGCCAGCAGTCGACAGGGGGTATGGGAGACCCAGTACTTC; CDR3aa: CASSRQGVWETQYF